A selection of T cell receptor beta chains follows, all from one sample in a study of blood T cell repertoires in COVID-19. This table comes from immunoSEQ multiplex PCR, and its TCRdb copy is limited to in-frame clones, with some not included. Of 70,000 to 90,000 clones listed, around 75% were seen once; the top ten hold nearly 25%. Sequencing was carried out using peripheral blood. These receptors were obtained from a human donor in a cohort sampled during active COVID-19. CDR3s include the opening cysteine and the closing phenylalanine or tryptophan. D genes are given only for firm matches. Clone size, where shown, is once, few, many, or a class for clones that have expanded.

j_call d_call clone_size v_call cdr3_aa cdr3_nt
TRBJ2-3 TRBD1 . TRBV19 CASSTGTADTQYF TGTGCCAGTAGTACCGGGACAGCAGATACGCAGTATTTT
TRBJ2-2 . . TRBV7-2 CASSPRAGLMAPGELFF TGTGCCAGCAGCCCCAGAGCGGGCCTAATGGCCCCCGGGGAGCTGTTTTTT
TRBJ2-3 TRBD2 . TRBV7-2 CASSLGTSLLTDTQYF TGTGCCAGCAGCTTAGGGACTAGCCTTCTCACAGATACGCAGTATTTT
TRBJ2-1 . . TRBV7-9 CASSETETYNEQFF TGTGCCAGCAGCGAGACAGAAACCTACAATGAGCAGTTCTTC
TRBJ2-7 . . TRBV27 CVSKSISGSYEQYF TGTGTCAGTAAAAGTATTTCGGGGTCCTACGAGCAGTACTTC
TRBJ2-3 . . TRBV5-1 CASRTGSGQYTQYF TGCGCCAGCAGGACAGGCTCAGGGCAGTATACGCAGTATTTT
TRBJ2-5 TRBD1 . TRBV25-1 CASSLGQAQETQYF TGTGCCAGCAGCCTGGGACAGGCTCAGGAGACCCAGTACTTC
TRBJ2-1 TRBD2 . TRBV6-2/TRBV6-3 CASSYPLAGGPSDEQFF TGTGCCAGCAGTTACCCTCTAGCGGGAGGGCCTAGTGATGAGCAGTTCTTC
TRBJ1-5 . once TRBV19 CASRGRADQPQHF TGTGCCAGTAGGGGGCGCGCGGATCAGCCCCAGCATTTT
TRBJ2-3 . . TRBV25-1 CASSEYSAGGMPQYF TGTGCCAGCAGTGAATATTCGGCGGGTGGGATGCCGCAGTATTTT
TRBJ1-2 TRBD1 once TRBV6-5 CASSPDRGDYGYTF TGTGCCAGCAGCCCCGACAGGGGAGACTATGGCTACACCTTC
TRBJ2-5 TRBD2 . TRBV3-1/TRBV3-2 CASSQGRTSGSETQYF TGTGCCAGCAGCCAAGGCCGGACTAGCGGGAGTGAGACCCAGTACTTC
TRBJ1-2 TRBD1 few TRBV29-1 CSVGSPSGTGGNTF TGCAGCGTGGGCTCCCCATCGGGGACAGGGGGTAACACCTTC
TRBJ2-1 . once TRBV5-1 CASSLPLGGPPSHEQFF TGCGCCAGCAGCTTGCCCCTGGGAGGCCCCCCCTCCCATGAGCAGTTCTTC
TRBJ2-3 . few TRBV14 CASSQDLRRQPGATDTQYF TGTGCCAGCAGCCAAGACTTACGTAGACAGCCCGGCGCCACAGATACGCAGTATTTT
TRBJ2-1 TRBD2 . TRBV6-5 CASSYSGRANEQFF TGTGCCAGCAGTTACAGCGGGAGGGCCAATGAGCAGTTCTTC
TRBJ2-2 . . TRBV5-1 CASTLDPLPTGELFF TGCGCCAGCACGCTAGACCCCCTCCCGACCGGGGAGCTGTTTTTT
TRBJ2-5 . . TRBV2 CASSAGSQETQYF TGTGCCAGCAGCGCCGGGTCCCAAGAGACCCAGTACTTC
TRBJ2-3 . few TRBV5-1 CASSLASSADTQYF TGCGCCAGCAGCTTGGCCAGTTCCGCAGATACGCAGTATTTT
TRBJ1-2 . . TRBV27 CASSTSPHREGYTF TGTGCCAGCAGTACATCGCCGCACAGGGAGGGCTACACCTTC
TRBJ2-7 . . TRBV6-5 CASRLGLLNEQYF TGTGCCAGCAGGCTGGGACTTTTGAACGAGCAGTACTTC
TRBJ1-2 TRBD1 . TRBV5-1 CASSATTGEGGYTF TGCGCCAGCAGCGCAACGACAGGGGAAGGTGGCTACACCTTC
TRBJ2-1 TRBD2 . TRBV14 CASSQIQSGIGQSEQFF TGTGCCAGCAGCCAGATTCAGAGCGGGATAGGTCAGAGTGAGCAGTTCTTC
TRBJ1-5 . once TRBV19 CASSPGMSNQPQHF TGTGCCAGTAGCCCAGGGATGAGCAATCAGCCCCAGCATTTT